This T cell receptor beta chain stems from a study of T-cell memory formation after mild COVID-19. TCRdb reprocessed the 5' RACE reads with MiXCR, giving one entry per CDR3 protein. The sample lists just over 300,000 distinct CDR3 sequences; approximately 19% were seen once. At least ten counts were recorded for this clonotype. This CDR3 spans 13 amino acids. Trimming removed 5 bases at V and 4 bases at J, with 10 bases between. Germline V CDR1 and CDR2: SGHTA, FQGNSA. The TCR sequence derives from a young man who had mild COVID-19 (a few samples of this study predate the infection). Cell type and time point are not known. The V gene is TRBV7-2, the J gene TRBJ2-3; D unclear. The specimen sequenced was PBMCs or a T cell subset sorted from them (not recorded which). CDR3 sequence (DNA): TGTGCCAGCAGCCGTTCGACCGCAGATACGCAGTATTTT. Translation: CASSRSTADTQYF.